What follows describes a single TCR beta chain. As yet, its antigen is unknown. These data originate in a study of T cell responses to AZD1222 COVID-19 vaccine. The method was immunoSEQ multiplex PCR; TCRdb's version includes in-frame clones alone and lacks a portion of them. Of more than 150,000 clones detected, approximately 92% appear once; the ten largest clones hold about 10%. The study, taken as a whole, reports: Targeting of unmutated variant regions was reportedly seen in nearly half of spike-specific TCRs. In a largely white British group with more females than males, clonal diversity was possibly underestimated. Baseline seropositivity occurred in only 5 to 7 AZD1222 recipients. Spike as a whole was targeted by vaccine-associated CD4 TCRs, dominant at 160-218 and 743-854.

The germline V gene has CDR1 MNHEY and CDR2 SMNVEV (reference sequence). The CDR3 length is 14 residues. V trimming: 3 bases; J trimming: 3 bases; junction bases outside the gene matches: 2. The sequence derives from an adult in good health. The rearrangement links TRBV27 to TRBJ2-7; 10 bases are a match to TRBD1. The source material was peripheral blood, sampled on day 0 of AZD1222 vaccination. The CDR3 spells CASSFGDRGYEQYF. DNA of the CDR3: TGTGCCAGCAGTTTCGGGGACAGGGGCTACGAGCAGTACTTC.